These T cell receptor beta chains were read from a single sample in a study of shared clonotypes between healthy human individuals. TCRdb's table, derived via immunoSEQ multiplex PCR, lists solely in-frame clones and lacks some. The table lists some 2.1 million clones, approximately 94% of them singletons. Sequencing used naive CD8+ T cells sorted from blood. The receptor set was obtained from a man between 18 and 29 years old in good health. The CDR3 runs from the conserved cysteine through the conserved F or W. Clone size is shown for a subset of rows, as once, few, many or a class of expanded clone.

clone_size v_call cdr3_aa
NA TRBV25-1 CATTGQGDNEQFF
NA TRBV30 CAWSTSWYAFF
NA TRBV4-2 CASSLEFDSGANVLTF
NA TRBV27 CASSSGLAGGQEQFF
NA TRBV2 CAREGIQTDTQYF
NA TRBV27 CASSFGAANGYTF
NA TRBV6-5 CASSYGEMSGEQYF
NA TRBV10-3 CAISESPISLAGDQETQYF
NA TRBV5-6 CASSFGQVNYEQYF
NA TRBV19 CASSIAQGADGYTF
NA TRBV4-2 CASSQEPGTAYEQYF
once TRBV19 CASSLPAGNEQFF
once TRBV5-6 CASSDTFTDTQYF
once TRBV6-5 CASSPPTGKAFF
NA TRBV11-2 CASSLVPSGRADEQFF
NA TRBV11-3 CASSHRGTRGSDYNEQFF
NA TRBV7-9 CASSPPGQGTHNEQFF
NA TRBV10-3 CAISDRDYVGGGEKLFF
NA TRBV7-2 CASSFGGREQYF
NA TRBV7-9 CASSSGLQGLSYNEQFF
NA TRBV6-9 CASQVQSASGNTIYF
NA TRBV28 CASSYLPGLDPYEQYF
NA TRBV2 CASSEGPGGLYGYTF
few TRBV20-1 CSTQLNTEAFF
NA TRBV2 CASTLSLNYEQYF
NA TRBV7-2 CASSLFTRQGSAYNEQFF
NA TRBV19 CASSIRGSHYEQYF
NA TRBV4-1 CASSQDPGGTSYEQYF
NA TRBV9 CASSPSGNEQFF
NA TRBV7-9 CASSFTGSYEQYF
NA TRBV7-9 CASSPVSDSYEQYF
NA TRBV7-9 CASSFSSDYNEQFF
NA TRBV27 CASSPSGNPYEQYF
NA TRBV28 CASSFYGITTGTNYGYTF